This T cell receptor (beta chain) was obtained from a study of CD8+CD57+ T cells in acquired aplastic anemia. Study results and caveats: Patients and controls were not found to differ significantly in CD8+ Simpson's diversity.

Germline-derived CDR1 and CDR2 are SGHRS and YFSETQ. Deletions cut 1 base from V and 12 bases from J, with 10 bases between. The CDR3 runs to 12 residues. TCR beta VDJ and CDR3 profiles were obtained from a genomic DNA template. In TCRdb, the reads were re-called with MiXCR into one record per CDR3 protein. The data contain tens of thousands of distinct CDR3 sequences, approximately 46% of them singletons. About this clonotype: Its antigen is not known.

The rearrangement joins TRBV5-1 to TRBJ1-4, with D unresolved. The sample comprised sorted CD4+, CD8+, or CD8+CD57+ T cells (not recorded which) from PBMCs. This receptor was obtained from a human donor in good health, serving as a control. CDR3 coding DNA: TGCGCCAGCAGCTTGAATCGTGGTGAACTGTTTTTT. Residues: CASSLNRGELFF.